This T cell receptor beta chain was recorded in a study of cytomegalovirus exposure and HLA in healthy donors. Use of 60 Vbeta and 13 Jbeta primers characterized the PCR. This table comes from immunoSEQ multiplex PCR, and its TCRdb copy is limited to in-frame clones, with some not included. The top ten clones hold 1.4% of a sample with approximately 220,000 clones, around 83% of them seen once. This CDR3 spans 14 amino acids. V was shortened by 8 bases and J by 0 bases, with 14 bases between the two germline ends. Germline V gene data show CDR1 as MNHEY and CDR2 as SMNVEV (reference sequence). The chain employs TRBV27 and TRBJ2-7, with D maybe TRBD2 (5 bases). The TCR sequence derives from a girl aged 10-17 years in good health and CMV-seronegative. The specimen was PBMCs. CDR3 protein: CASSRTLSSYEQYF. The CDR3 DNA reads as TGTGCCAGCTCGCGGACTCTGAGCTCCTACGAGCAGTACTTC.